This TCR beta chain appears in the sequencing data of a study of T-cell reconstitution after alpha-beta-depleted transplantation in children. Construction of the TCRbeta library involved unique molecular identifiers. In TCRdb, the PCR reads were re-called with MiXCR into one record per CDR3 protein. The data contain about 980,000 distinct CDR3 sequences, around 30% of them seen just once; the ten biggest clones take up more than 25%. Germline V lookup: CDR1 MDHEN, CDR2 SYDVKM. V lost 8 bases to trimming and J lost 5 bases; unmatched junction nucleotides: 11. The CDR3 is made up of 15 amino acids. As for this clonotype: Its antigen is still unknown.

General study findings and limits: Among T cells one year after transplant, newly produced cells accounted for most counts and diversity. Surviving thymic progenitors and recipient T cells were the source of high TCRbeta diversity at day 60 in some patients.

The sample consisted of PBMCs, mostly from graft donor cells, taken 360 days after TCRalphabeta/CD19-depleted stem cell transplant. This sequence originates from a boy under two years old who had a stem cell transplant for SCID, so the T cells may come from the graft donor. V usage is TRBV28 and J usage is TRBJ2-5; 10 nucleotides match TRBD1. In DNA form, the CDR3 reads TGTGCCAGCGGACTTCGACAGGGGGCGCGGGAGACCCAGTACTTC. Protein: CASGLRQGARETQYF.